Listed below are T cell receptor beta chains from one sample, sequenced in a study of T cell responses to AZD1222 COVID-19 vaccine. Repertoires were generated with immunoSEQ multiplex PCR, while TCRdb's copy carries only in-frame clones and drops some. Of some 96,000 clones in the sample, 88% were seen once. Sequencing used peripheral blood, obtained on day 0 of AZD1222 vaccination. These receptors originate from an adult in good health. The CDR3 runs from the conserved cysteine through the conserved F or W. A D gene is named only where the DNA matches it firmly. Size values are once, few and many counts, or a class for expanded clones, and some rows have none.

V gene	clone size	J gene	D gene	CDR3 protein	CDR3 DNA
TRBV19	.	TRBJ1-2	.	CASRRSLNNYGYTF	TGTGCCAGTAGGAGATCTCTAAATAACTATGGCTACACCTTC
TRBV11-3	.	TRBJ2-1	TRBD2	CASSLTGGRHEQFF	TGTGCCAGCAGCTTAACGGGGGGGCGGCATGAGCAGTTCTTC
TRBV11-3	.	TRBJ1-3	.	CASSWGTFSSGNTIYF	TGTGCCAGCAGCTGGGGGACATTTAGCTCTGGAAACACCATATATTTT
TRBV6-5	.	TRBJ1-6	.	CASSSSDRRNSPLHF	.
TRBV19	.	TRBJ2-1	.	CASSMSMSSYNEQFF	TGTGCCAGTAGTATGTCAATGAGCTCCTACAATGAGCAGTTCTTC
TRBV5-6	.	TRBJ1-1	.	CASSLPENTEAFF	TGTGCCAGCAGCTTACCAGAGAACACTGAAGCTTTCTTT
TRBV30	.	TRBJ1-2	.	CAWSRSPGHKNYGYTF	TGTGCCTGGAGTAGGTCTCCGGGACATAAGAACTATGGCTACACCTTC
TRBV10-3	.	TRBJ1-6	TRBD1	CAIRGTGSNSPLHF	TGTGCCATCAGAGGGACAGGGAGTAATTCACCCCTCCACTTT
TRBV12-3/TRBV12-4	.	TRBJ1-3	.	CASSLGNTIYF	TGTGCCAGCAGCCTGGGGAACACCATATATTTT
TRBV5-6	.	TRBJ2-2	.	CASRAEGGSGELFF	TGTGCCAGCAGGGCGGAGGGGGGTTCAGGGGAGCTGTTTTTT
TRBV3-1/TRBV3-2	.	TRBJ2-1	TRBD2	CASSQLAGGYNEQFF	TGTGCCAGCAGCCAATTAGCGGGGGGTTACAATGAGCAGTTCTTC
TRBV2	.	TRBJ1-2	TRBD1	CASSRAGTAYGYTF	TGTGCCAGCAGCCGAGCCGGGACAGCCTATGGCTACACCTTC
TRBV10-1	.	TRBJ2-7	TRBD1	CASSDPGQGQWYF	TGCGCCAGCAGTGACCCCGGACAGGGACAGTGGTACTTC
TRBV10-2	.	TRBJ2-7	TRBD2	CASSFGGAYEQYF	TGCGCCAGCAGTTTCGGGGGGGCCTACGAGCAGTACTTC
TRBV5-1	.	TRBJ1-5	.	CASSKDGGQPQHF	TGCGCCAGCAGCAAAGATGGGGGTCAGCCCCAGCATTTT
TRBV6-2/TRBV6-3	.	TRBJ2-5	TRBD1	CASTPPEDRQETQYF	TGTGCCAGCACCCCACCTGAGGACAGGCAAGAGACCCAGTACTTC
TRBV19	.	TRBJ1-5	.	CASSILSSQPQHF	TGTGCCAGTAGTATTTTGAGTAGTCAGCCCCAGCATTTT
TRBV7-2	.	TRBJ2-5	.	CASSSGADQETQYF	TGTGCCAGCAGCTCGGGCGCTGACCAAGAGACCCAGTACTTC
TRBV5-1	once	TRBJ1-2	.	CASTGRGSYGYTF	TGCGCCAGCACGGGCAGGGGTTCATATGGCTACACCTTC
TRBV19	once	TRBJ1-2	.	CASSIQLANYGYTF	TGTGCCAGTAGTATCCAACTTGCTAACTATGGCTACACCTTC
TRBV7-2	.	TRBJ2-3	.	CASSSGRGAPDTQYF	TGTGCCAGCAGCTCAGGTCGGGGGGCGCCAGATACGCAGTATTTT
TRBV28	.	TRBJ2-5	.	CASSLYRETQYF	TGTGCCAGCAGTTTATACCGAGAGACCCAGTACTTC
TRBV19	.	TRBJ1-2	.	CASSRDTQYGYTF	TGTGCCAGTAGTAGGGACACCCAATATGGCTACACCTTC
TRBV18	.	TRBJ2-3	.	CASSPQRVADTQYF	TGTGCCAGCTCACCACAGAGAGTTGCAGATACGCAGTATTTT
TRBV7-9	.	TRBJ2-5	TRBD2	CASGRLGLAVETQYF	TGTGCCAGCGGCCGACTGGGACTAGCTGTAGAGACCCAGTACTTC
TRBV24-1	.	TRBJ2-3	.	CATSVTGGDTQYF	TGTGCCACCAGTGTGACAGGTGGCGATACGCAGTATTTT
TRBV2	.	TRBJ2-2	.	CASEGGNTGELFF	TGTGCCAGCGAGGGAGGGAACACCGGGGAGCTGTTTTTT
TRBV6-2/TRBV6-3	.	TRBJ1-4	.	CASTPDWGGKLFF	TGTGCCAGCACCCCGGACTGGGGAGGAAAACTGTTTTTT
TRBV7-2	.	TRBJ1-4	.	CASSLGGTNEKLFF	TGTGCCAGCAGCTTAGGGGGAACTAATGAAAAACTGTTTTTT
TRBV3-1/TRBV3-2	.	TRBJ1-1	.	CASSQRGERKAFF	TGTGCCAGCAGCCAAAGGGGGGAAAGAAAAGCTTTCTTT
TRBV7-9	.	TRBJ2-5	TRBD2	CASSLEGLAGSRETQYF	TGTGCCAGCAGCTTAGAAGGTCTAGCGGGTAGTCGGGAGACCCAGTACTTC
TRBV19	.	TRBJ1-4	.	CASSPQGYEKLFF	TGTGCCAGTAGTCCACAGGGTTACGAAAAACTGTTTTTT
TRBV19	.	TRBJ1-1	.	CASSRDYRVVGTEAFF	TGTGCCAGTAGTAGGGATTACAGGGTGGTTGGCACTGAAGCTTTCTTT
TRBV18	once	TRBJ2-1	TRBD2	CASSPLSSGGAYNEQFF	TGTGCCAGCTCACCGCTATCTAGCGGGGGGGCCTACAATGAGCAGTTCTTC
TRBV11-2	.	TRBJ2-1	TRBD2	CASSLDRTGGATYNEQFF	TGTGCCAGCAGCTTAGATCGCACCGGGGGGGCCACCTACAATGAGCAGTTCTTC
TRBV5-5	.	TRBJ2-1	.	CASSIAEGGEQFF	TGTGCCAGCAGCATCGCCGAGGGGGGTGAGCAGTTCTTC
TRBV6-5	once	TRBJ1-2	TRBD1	CASSLTRGQNGYTF	TGTGCCAGCAGCCTAACCAGGGGGCAGAATGGCTACACCTTC
TRBV11-3	.	TRBJ2-2	TRBD2	CASSSRTSEAGELFF	TGTGCCAGCAGCTCCCGAACTAGCGAGGCCGGGGAGCTGTTTTTT
TRBV19	.	TRBJ1-5	.	CASSIDSSRAQPQHF	TGTGCCAGTAGTATAGATTCTAGCAGGGCTCAGCCCCAGCATTTT
TRBV11-3	once	TRBJ2-7	TRBD1	CASSLLWGQTYEQYF	TGTGCCAGCAGCCTCCTTTGGGGACAGACCTACGAGCAGTACTTC
TRBV14	many	TRBJ1-1	TRBD1	CASSQAYRGLAEAFF	TGTGCCAGCAGCCAAGCGTACAGGGGGCTCGCTGAAGCTTTCTTT
TRBV12-3/TRBV12-4	.	TRBJ1-2	.	CASSSGLLYGYTF	TGTGCCAGCAGTTCAGGACTGCTTTATGGCTACACCTTC
TRBV11-3	once	TRBJ2-2	TRBD1	CASSSRDSITGELFF	TGTGCCAGCAGCTCCCGGGACAGCATCACCGGGGAGCTGTTTTTT
TRBV27	once	TRBJ2-7	.	CASSSGYGGKSYEQYF	TGTGCCAGCAGTTCAGGGTATGGCGGGAAATCCTACGAGCAGTACTTC
TRBV10-3	.	TRBJ2-2	.	CAILDTPNTGELFF	TGTGCCATCCTGGACACACCGAACACCGGGGAGCTGTTTTTT
TRBV6-5	.	TRBJ1-1	TRBD1	CAGSGTGVTEAFF	TGTGCCGGGAGCGGGACAGGGGTTACTGAAGCTTTCTTT
TRBV19	.	TRBJ1-1	.	CASSVGRTNTEAFF	TGTGCCAGTAGCGTCGGGCGAACGAACACTGAAGCTTTCTTT
TRBV20-1	.	TRBJ1-1	.	CSAKMNTEAFF	TGCAGTGCTAAGATGAACACTGAAGCTTTCTTT
TRBV5-1	.	TRBJ1-1	.	CASSLQNTEAFF	TGCGCCAGCAGCCTCCAAAACACTGAAGCTTTCTTT
TRBV28	.	TRBJ1-6	.	CASSLDSPLHF	TGTGCCAGCAGTTTAGATTCACCCCTCCACTTT
TRBV10-3	few	TRBJ1-2	.	CAISESTGGYTF	TGTGCCATCAGTGAGTCGACGGGTGGCTACACCTTC
TRBV24-1	few	TRBJ2-1	TRBD2	CATSDSSSGEYNEQFF	TGTGCCACCAGTGATAGTTCTAGCGGGGAATACAATGAGCAGTTCTTC
TRBV6-2/TRBV6-3	.	TRBJ2-2	.	CASSPGLGAGELFF	TGTGCCAGCAGTCCGGGCCTAGGTGCCGGGGAGCTGTTTTTT
TRBV4-2	.	TRBJ1-2	.	CASSPPSLSRGYTF	TGTGCCAGCAGCCCCCCTTCCTTAAGCCGCGGCTACACCTTC